This T cell receptor (beta chain) was retrieved from a study of shared clonotypes between healthy human individuals. Study-wide results and limits: The study drew on few donors, limiting represented genetic and exposure-history diversity. The rarefaction results pointed to incomplete sorted-subset sequencing despite large depth.

In germline, CDR1 is MNHEY, CDR2 SVGAGI. The CDR3 totals 16 residues. Losses at the gene ends were 6 bases for V and 4 bases for J; bases not matched to a gene: 14. This table comes from immunoSEQ multiplex PCR, and its TCRdb copy is limited to in-frame clones, with some not included. Of millions of clones listed, roughly 96% were seen once; the top ten hold more than 0.1%. With regard to this clone: Its specificity is not known.

Sequenced sample: naive CD4+ T cells sorted from blood. Subset meaning: CD45RA+ positively selected. The TCR was taken from a young man in good health. The rearrangement uses TRBV6-5 and TRBJ2-5; TRBD2 matches at 7 bases. The CDR3 reads CASSYPIRGGRETQYF. DNA for the CDR3: TGTGCCAGCAGCTACCCCATCCGGGGAGGGCGAGAGACCCAGTACTTC.